This T cell receptor (beta chain) was sequenced in a study of blood T cell repertoires in COVID-19. Germline-derived CDR1 and CDR2 are SGHRS and YFSETQ. This CDR3 has 13 residues. With 5 bases removed from V and 9 bases from J, the gap between germline ends came to 15 bases. TCRdb's table, derived via immunoSEQ multiplex PCR, lists solely in-frame clones and lacks some. This sample carries roughly 70,000 clones, 80% to 90% of them seen once, and the ten largest clones take under 10%. The chain has TRBV5-1 and TRBJ2-1; D might be TRBD2 (7 bases). The TCR comes from an elderly man with acute or convalescent COVID-19. The sequencing sample was made of peripheral blood. CDR3 nucleotide sequence: TGCGCCAGCAGGAGGGGGGGTGCGGGTGAGCAGTTCTTC. Residues: CASRRGGAGEQFF.